This entry lists 10 T cell receptor beta chains sequenced from one sample in a study of blood T cell repertoires in COVID-19. Libraries were prepared by immunoSEQ multiplex PCR; TCRdb keeps only in-frame clonotypes and omits some of them. The data show about 330,000 clones, approximately 90% seen once. The sequencing input was peripheral blood. The source of these receptors is a man aged 25-45 years with COVID-19, enrolled during active disease.

The genes are TRBV5-6 and TRBJ2-7, with D perhaps matching TRBD1 (5 bases). The V gene's germline CDR1 is SGHDT and CDR2 YYEEEE. The V gene lost 5 bases and the J gene lost 5 bases, with 20 bases spanning the gap. The CDR3 totals 15 residues. CDR3 amino acids: CASRQGRWRTDEQYF. In DNA form, the CDR3 reads TGTGCCAGCAGGCAGGGTCGTTGGAGAACGGACGAGCAGTACTTC.

The V gene is TRBV2, the J gene TRBJ2-7; a possible D gene is TRBD1 (6 bases). The CDR3 sequence is 14 residues long. Per germline, CDR1 SNHLY and CDR2 FYNNEI. V lost 4 bases to trimming and J lost 1 base, with 11 bases between them. CDR3 coding DNA: TGTGCCAGCAGTGCCCGGGACACTTCCTACGAGCAGTACTTC. This translates into CASSARDTSYEQYF. The entire variable domain, with the rest obtained from reference TRBV2 and TRBJ2-7, is as follows: EPEVTQTPSHQVTQMGQEVILRCVPISNHLYFYWYRQILGQKVEFLVSFYNNEISEKSEIFDDQFSVERPDGSNFTLKIRSTKLEDSAMYFCASSARDTSYEQYFGPGTRLTVT.

The chain couples TRBV2 to TRBJ2-7, with D perhaps matching TRBD2 (6 bases). This CDR3 is built from 15 residues. The germline CDR1 and CDR2 sequences are SNHLY and FYNNEI. V lost 6 bases to trimming and J lost 5 bases, with 20 bases between them. The CDR3 sequence is CASSPRRSGGDEQYF. Here the CDR3 DNA reads TGTGCCAGCAGCCCTAGGAGAAGTGGAGGGGACGAGCAGTACTTC.

The chain employs TRBV14 and TRBJ2-7, with a possible D match to TRBD2 (6 bases). This CDR3 region has 12 residues. The germline V gene has CDR1 SGHDN and CDR2 FVKESK. The ends were cut back, 1 base at V and 7 bases at J, with 8 bases in the middle. The CDR3 loop reads CASSQVLAEQYF. The CDR3 DNA reads TGTGCCAGCAGCCAAGTTCTAGCGGAGCAGTACTTC.

This chain joins TRBV7-9 and TRBJ2-7; TRBD2 aligns across 9 bases. The CDR3 is made up of 16 amino acids. Germline CDR1 and CDR2: SEHNR and FQNEAQ (reference sequence). After removal of 1 base from V and 4 bases from J, the junction contained 8 bases not matched to a gene. In nucleotides, the CDR3 is TGTGCCAGCAGCTTAGGCCTAGCGGGAAGGGGTTACGAGCAGTACTTC. Amino acid sequence: CASSLGLAGRGYEQYF.

The chain joins TRBV3-1 (or the pseudogene TRBV3-2) to TRBJ2-7; tentatively, D is TRBD2 (6 bases). CDR1 and CDR2 from the germline V gene are LGHDT and YNNKEL (reference sequence). The CDR3 is 15 residues long. Trimming pared 4 bases from V and 2 bases from J, leaving 15 bases between. In DNA form, the CDR3 reads TGTGCCAGCAGCCCCTTTAGCGGTGTCACCTACGAGCAGTACTTC. Translating it yields CASSPFSGVTYEQYF.

The chain employs TRBV19 and TRBJ1-2; 9 bases align to TRBD1. Germline values: CDR1 LNHDA, CDR2 SQIVND (reference sequence). The CDR3 extends over 17 amino acids. Trimming removed 6 bases from V and 2 bases from J; junction bases left unmatched: 13. CDR3 sequence: CASSPGQGFVGNYGYTF. The CDR3 DNA is TGTGCCAGTAGCCCGGGACAGGGTTTCGTTGGGAACTATGGCTACACCTTC.

The genes are TRBV4-2 and TRBJ1-2, with TRBD1 identical over 7 bases. The V gene end was trimmed by 4 bases and the J gene end by 2 bases; junction bases not matched to a gene: 7. Germline CDR1 is LGHNA and CDR2 is YNFKEQ. The CDR3 loop spans 15 amino acids. The CDR3 loop reads CASSPGDRVNYGYTF. The CDR3 DNA sequence: TGTGCCAGCAGCCCCGGCGACAGGGTAAACTATGGCTACACCTTC.

The gene calls are TRBV27 and TRBJ2-7, with TRBD2 identical over 7 bases. Trimming removed 7 bases from V and 4 bases from J; junction bases left unmatched: 16. The V gene's germline CDR1 is MNHEY and CDR2 SMNVEV (reference sequence). CDR3 size: 16 residues. The CDR3 region has the DNA TGTGCCAGCACCCCTTCCTTGGGGGAGGGCCAATACGAGCAGTACTTC. As protein: CASTPSLGEGQYEQYF.

The chain joins TRBV28 to TRBJ1-2; TRBD1 aligns across 7 bases. CDR1 is MDHEN, CDR2 SYDVKM, per germline. J lost 0 bases, V lost 2 bases, and 6 bases had no gene match. The CDR3 contains 16 residues. CDR3 DNA: TGTGCCAGCAGTTTAGATGGGACAGCTACTAACTATGGCTACACCTTC. Its translation is CASSLDGTATNYGYTF.